This entry is about one T cell receptor (beta chain). The germline V gene encodes CDR1 SGHAT and CDR2 FQNNGV. The CDR3 spans 13 residues. Trimming cost V 5 bases and J 5 bases, with 9 bases left between them. The entry originates in a study of PD-1 blockade in classical Hodgkin lymphoma. Assay used: immunoSEQ multiplex PCR; TCRdb lists only in-frame clones, some missing. Seen here are some 26,000 clones, 90% to 95% observed once, and the top ten hold 3% to 5%. Documented time point: newly diagnosed, previously untreated cHL patient sample. The sequencing sample was made of peripheral blood mononuclear cells (PBMCs). This receptor was identified in a human donor with classical Hodgkin lymphoma. The rearrangement uses TRBV11-2 and TRBJ2-2; D uncertain. The CDR3 reads CASSPARTGELFF. Here the CDR3 DNA reads TGTGCCAGCAGCCCCGCCCGTACCGGGGAGCTGTTTTTT.